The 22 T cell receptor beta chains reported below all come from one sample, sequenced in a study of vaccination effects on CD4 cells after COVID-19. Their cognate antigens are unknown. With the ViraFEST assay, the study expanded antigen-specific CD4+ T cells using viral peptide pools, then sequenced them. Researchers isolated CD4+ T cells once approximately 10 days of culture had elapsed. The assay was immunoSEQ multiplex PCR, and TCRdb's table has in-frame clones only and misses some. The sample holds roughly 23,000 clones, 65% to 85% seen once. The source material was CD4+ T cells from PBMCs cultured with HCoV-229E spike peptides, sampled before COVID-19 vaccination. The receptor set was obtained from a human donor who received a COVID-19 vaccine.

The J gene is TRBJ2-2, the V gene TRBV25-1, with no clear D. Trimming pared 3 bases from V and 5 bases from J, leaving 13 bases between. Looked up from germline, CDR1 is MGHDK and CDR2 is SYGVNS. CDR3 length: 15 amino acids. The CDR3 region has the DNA TGTGCCAGCAGTGACCCCGCTCAGGATACCGGGGAGCTGTTTTTT. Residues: CASSDPAQDTGELFF.

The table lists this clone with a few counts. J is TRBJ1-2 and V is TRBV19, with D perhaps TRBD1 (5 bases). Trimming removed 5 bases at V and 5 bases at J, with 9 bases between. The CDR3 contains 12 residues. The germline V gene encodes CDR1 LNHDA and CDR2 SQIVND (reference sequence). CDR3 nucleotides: TGTGCCAGTAGTCCGGAGGGGTATGGCTACACCTTC. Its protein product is CASSPEGYGYTF. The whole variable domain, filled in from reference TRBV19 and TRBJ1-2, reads DGGITQSPKYLFRKEGQNVTLSCEQNLNHDAMYWYRQDPGQGLRLIYYSQIVNDFQKGDIAEGYSVSREKKESFPLTVTSAQKNPTAFYLCASSPEGYGYTFGSGTRLTVV.

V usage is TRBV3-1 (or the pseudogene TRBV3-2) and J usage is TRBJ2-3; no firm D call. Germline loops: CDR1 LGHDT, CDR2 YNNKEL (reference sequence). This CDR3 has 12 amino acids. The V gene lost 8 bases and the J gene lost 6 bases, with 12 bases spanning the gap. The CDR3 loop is CASSRHMDTQYF. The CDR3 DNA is TGTGCCAGCTCAAGACATATGGATACGCAGTATTTT.

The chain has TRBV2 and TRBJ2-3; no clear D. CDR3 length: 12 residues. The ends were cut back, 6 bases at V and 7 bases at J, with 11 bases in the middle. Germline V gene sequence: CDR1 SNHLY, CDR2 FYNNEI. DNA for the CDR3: TGTGCCAGCAGCTCCGACTGGAATACGCAGTATTTT. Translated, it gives CASSSDWNTQYF.

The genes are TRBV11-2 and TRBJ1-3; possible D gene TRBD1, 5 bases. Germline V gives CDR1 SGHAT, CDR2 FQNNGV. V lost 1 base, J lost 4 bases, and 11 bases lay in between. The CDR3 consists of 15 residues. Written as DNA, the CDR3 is TGTGCCAGCAGCTTAGGCCGGGGCCTGGGAAACACCATATATTTT. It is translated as CASSLGRGLGNTIYF.

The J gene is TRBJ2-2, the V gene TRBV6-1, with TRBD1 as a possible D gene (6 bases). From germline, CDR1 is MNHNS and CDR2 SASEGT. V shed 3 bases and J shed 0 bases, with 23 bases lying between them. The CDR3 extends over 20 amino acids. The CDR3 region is CASSESLRWGRVPNTGELFF. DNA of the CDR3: TGTGCCAGCAGTGAGAGTCTCCGTTGGGGGCGGGTCCCGAACACCGGGGAGCTGTTTTTT.

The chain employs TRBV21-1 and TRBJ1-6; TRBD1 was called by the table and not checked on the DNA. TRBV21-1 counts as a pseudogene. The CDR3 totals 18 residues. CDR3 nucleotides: TGTGCCAGCAGCCCTGAGCCCAGGGGCCATCGTGTTAATTCACCCCTCCACTTT. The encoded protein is CASSPEPRGHRVNSPLHF.

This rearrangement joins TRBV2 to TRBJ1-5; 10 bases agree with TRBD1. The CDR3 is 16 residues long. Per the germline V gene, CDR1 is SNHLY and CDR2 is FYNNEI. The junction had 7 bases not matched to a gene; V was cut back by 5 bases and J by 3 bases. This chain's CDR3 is CASSLRTGGYNQPQHF. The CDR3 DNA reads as TGTGCCAGCAGTCTACGGACAGGGGGATACAATCAGCCCCAGCATTTT.

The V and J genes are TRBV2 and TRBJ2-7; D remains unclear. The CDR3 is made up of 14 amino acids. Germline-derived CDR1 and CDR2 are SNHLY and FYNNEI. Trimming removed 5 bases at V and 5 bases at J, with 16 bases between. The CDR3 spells CASSNRASTDEQYF. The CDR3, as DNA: TGTGCCAGCAGTAACCGGGCCTCAACGGACGAGCAGTACTTC.

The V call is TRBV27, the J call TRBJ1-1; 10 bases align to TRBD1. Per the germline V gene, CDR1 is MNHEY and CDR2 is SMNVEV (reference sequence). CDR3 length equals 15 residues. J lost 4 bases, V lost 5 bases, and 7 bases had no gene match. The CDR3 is CASSPRRTGGTEAFF. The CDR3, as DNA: TGTGCCAGCAGTCCCCGACGGACAGGGGGCACTGAAGCTTTCTTT.

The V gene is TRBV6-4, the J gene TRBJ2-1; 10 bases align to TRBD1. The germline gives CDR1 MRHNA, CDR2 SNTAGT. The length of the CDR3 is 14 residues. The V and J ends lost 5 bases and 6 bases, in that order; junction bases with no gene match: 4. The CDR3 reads CASSPRTGGNEQFF. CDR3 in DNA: TGTGCCAGCAGTCCCAGGACAGGGGGCAATGAGCAGTTCTTC.

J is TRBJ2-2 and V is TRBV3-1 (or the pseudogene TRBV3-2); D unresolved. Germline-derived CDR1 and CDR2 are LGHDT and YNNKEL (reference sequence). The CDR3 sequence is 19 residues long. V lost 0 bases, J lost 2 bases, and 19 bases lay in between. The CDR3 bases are TGTGCCAGCAGCCAAGAATCTCTTGGGCACGTCAGCAACACCGGGGAGCTGTTTTTT. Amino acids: CASSQESLGHVSNTGELFF.

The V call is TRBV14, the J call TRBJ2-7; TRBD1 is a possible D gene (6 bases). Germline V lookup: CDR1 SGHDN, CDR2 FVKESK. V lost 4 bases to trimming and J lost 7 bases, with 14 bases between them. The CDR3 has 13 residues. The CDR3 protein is CASSPTGLGEQYF. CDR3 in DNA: TGTGCCAGCAGCCCAACAGGGCTGGGGGAGCAGTACTTC.

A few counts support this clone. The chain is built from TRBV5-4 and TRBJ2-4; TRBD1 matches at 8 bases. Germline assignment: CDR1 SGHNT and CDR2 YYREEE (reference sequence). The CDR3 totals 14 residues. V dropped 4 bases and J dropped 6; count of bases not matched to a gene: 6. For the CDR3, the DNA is TGTGCCAGCAGCACTACGGACAGGGCAAACATTCAGTACTTC. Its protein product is CASSTTDRANIQYF.

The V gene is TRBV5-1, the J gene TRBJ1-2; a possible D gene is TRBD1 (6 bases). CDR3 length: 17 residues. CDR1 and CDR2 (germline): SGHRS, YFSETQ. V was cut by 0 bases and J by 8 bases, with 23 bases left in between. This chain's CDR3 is CASSLAGQGSAVVGYTF. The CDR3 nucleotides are TGCGCCAGCAGCTTGGCCGGTCAGGGGTCGGCCGTCGTAGGCTACACCTTC.

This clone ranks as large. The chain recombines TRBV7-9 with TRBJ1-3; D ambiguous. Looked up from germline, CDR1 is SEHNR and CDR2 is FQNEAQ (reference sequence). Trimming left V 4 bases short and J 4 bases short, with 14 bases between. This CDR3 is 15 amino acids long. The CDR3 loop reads CASSSDPTVGNTIYF. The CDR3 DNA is TGTGCCAGCAGCTCCGACCCCACGGTAGGAAACACCATATATTTT.

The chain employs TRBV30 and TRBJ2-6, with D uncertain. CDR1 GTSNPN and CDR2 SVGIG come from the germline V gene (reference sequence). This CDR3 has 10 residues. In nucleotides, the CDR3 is TGTGTCTCTGGGGCCAACGTCCTGACTTTC. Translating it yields CVSGANVLTF. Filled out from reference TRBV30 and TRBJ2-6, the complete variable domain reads SQTIHQWPATLVQPVGSPLSLECTVEGTSNPNLYWYRQAAGRGLQLLFYSVGIGQISSEVPQNLSASRPQDRQFILSSKKLLLSDSGFYLCVSGANVLTFGAGSRLTVL.

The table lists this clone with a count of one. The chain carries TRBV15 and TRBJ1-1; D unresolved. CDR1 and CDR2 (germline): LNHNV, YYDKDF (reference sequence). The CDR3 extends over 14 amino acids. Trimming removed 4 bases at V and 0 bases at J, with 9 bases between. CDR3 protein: CATSMRQMNTEAFF. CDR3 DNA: TGTGCCACCAGCATGCGGCAGATGAACACTGAAGCTTTCTTT.

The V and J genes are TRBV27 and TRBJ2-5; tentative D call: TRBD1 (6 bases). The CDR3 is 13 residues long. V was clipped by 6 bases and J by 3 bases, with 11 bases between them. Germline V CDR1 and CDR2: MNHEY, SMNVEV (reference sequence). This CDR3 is CASSRDRKETQYF. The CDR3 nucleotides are TGTGCCAGCAGCCGAGACAGGAAAGAGACCCAGTACTTC.

The CDR3: CASSVQGLIYGYTF. CDR3 DNA sequence: TGTGCCAGCAGTGTCCAGGGGCTAATTTATGGCTACACCTTC. The chain recombines TRBV2 with TRBJ1-2; D perhaps matches TRBD1 (6 bases). CDR1 is SNHLY and CDR2 is FYNNEI in the germline V gene. Trimming left V 4 bases short and J 5 bases short, with 14 bases between. The CDR3 runs 14 residues.

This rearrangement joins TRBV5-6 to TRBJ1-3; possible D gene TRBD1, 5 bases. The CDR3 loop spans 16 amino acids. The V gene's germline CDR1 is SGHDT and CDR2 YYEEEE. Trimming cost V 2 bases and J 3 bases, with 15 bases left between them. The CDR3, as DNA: TGTGCCAGCAGCTTTTTTAGGGGAGCTGATGGAAACACCATATATTTT. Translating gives CASSFFRGADGNTIYF.

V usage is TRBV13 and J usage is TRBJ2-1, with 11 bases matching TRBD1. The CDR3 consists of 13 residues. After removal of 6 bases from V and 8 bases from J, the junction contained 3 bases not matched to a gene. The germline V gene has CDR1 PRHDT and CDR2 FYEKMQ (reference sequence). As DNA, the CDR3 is TGTGCCAGCAGACGGACAGGGGGCGATGAGCAGTTCTTC. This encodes CASRRTGGDEQFF.